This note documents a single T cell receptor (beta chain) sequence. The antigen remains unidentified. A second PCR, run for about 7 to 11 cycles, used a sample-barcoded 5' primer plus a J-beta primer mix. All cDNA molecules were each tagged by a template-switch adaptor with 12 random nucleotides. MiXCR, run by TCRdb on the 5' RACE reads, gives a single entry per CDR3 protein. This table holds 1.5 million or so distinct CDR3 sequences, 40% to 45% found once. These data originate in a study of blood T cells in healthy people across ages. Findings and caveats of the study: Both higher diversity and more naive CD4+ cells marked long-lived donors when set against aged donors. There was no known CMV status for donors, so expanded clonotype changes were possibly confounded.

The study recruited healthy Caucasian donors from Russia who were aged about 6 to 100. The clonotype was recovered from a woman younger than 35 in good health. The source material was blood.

CDR3 sequence (DNA): TGTGCCAGCAGTTTAGGGGACAGGCTACTCACCGGGGAGCTGTTTTTT. As protein: CASSLGDRLLTGELFF. The rearrangement uses TRBV28 and TRBJ2-2, with TRBD1 matching 8 bases. CDR1 and CDR2 from the germline V gene are MDHEN and SYDVKM. The CDR3 sequence is 16 residues long. V shed 2 bases, J shed 4 bases, and the junction held 6 bases outside the gene matches.